The 13 T cell receptor beta chains in this list originate from one sample, sequenced in a study of a mutant IDH1 vaccine in newly diagnosed glioma. Their antigen targets remain unknown. Specified time point: week 23, last vaccination. Each vaccine dose was 300 ug of mutant IDH1 20-mer peptide, with topical imiquimod. Clones were read by immunoSEQ multiplex PCR, and TCRdb kept only the in-frame ones, dropping some. The sample records 58,000 or so clones, 87% being singletons. The starting material was PBMCs, obtained from a glioma patient whose treatment included an IDH1 peptide vaccine. These receptors all stem from a man in his forties or fifties with glioma.

This clone was detected once. This rearrangement joins TRBV9 to TRBJ2-1; 8 bases line up with TRBD2. Unmatched junction bases numbered 8, after V lost 6 bases and J lost 9 bases. The CDR3 spans 13 residues. The V gene's germline CDR1 is SGDLS and CDR2 YYNGEE. Written as DNA, the CDR3 is TGTGCCAGCACCAGCGGGAGTTTAGGTGAGCAGTTCTTC. Amino acids: CASTSGSLGEQFF.

The chain combines TRBV19 with TRBJ1-4; the match to TRBD1 covers 7 bases. The trim removed 4 bases at V and 6 bases at J, leaving 8 bases unmatched. Germline V gene sequence: CDR1 LNHDA, CDR2 SQIVND (reference sequence). This CDR3 has 15 residues. CDR3 sequence reads: CASSNRQTGYEKLFF. In nucleotides, the CDR3 is TGTGCCAGTAGTAACCGCCAGACAGGGTATGAAAAACTGTTTTTT.

This rearrangement joins TRBV5-6 to TRBJ1-5; D is undetermined. Germline lookup yields CDR1 SGHDT and CDR2 YYEEEE. The CDR3 length is 15 residues. Trimming pared 0 bases from V and 1 base from J, leaving 8 bases between. The CDR3 coding sequence is TGTGCCAGCAGCTTGGGGTCGGTGAGCAATCAGCCCCAGCATTTT. This encodes CASSLGSVSNQPQHF.

This clone was counted once. This chain connects TRBV7-8 to TRBJ2-7; D remains unclear. V shed 2 bases and J shed 2 bases, with 4 bases lying between them. Per the germline V gene, CDR1 is SGHVS and CDR2 is FQNEAQ. The CDR3 has 12 residues. This CDR3 is CASSLTAYEQYF. In DNA form, the CDR3 reads TGTGCCAGCAGCTTAACTGCCTACGAGCAGTACTTC.

The rearrangement links TRBV7-9 to TRBJ2-6; tentative D call: TRBD1 (6 bases). Germline values: CDR1 SEHNR, CDR2 FQNEAQ (reference sequence). CDR3 size: 15 residues. Deletions cut 9 bases from V and 0 bases from J, with 12 bases between. The CDR3 DNA is TGTGCCAGGCCACAGGGAAGCTCTGGGGCCAACGTCCTGACTTTC. Its protein is CARPQGSSGANVLTF.

This rearrangement joins TRBV6-5 to TRBJ2-7; D gene ambiguous. Between the trimmed V and J ends, which lost 0 bases and 3 bases, there was a span of 15 bases. The germline V gene has CDR1 MNHEY and CDR2 SVGAGI. The CDR3 extends over 16 amino acids. CDR3 sequence reads: CASSYSISWGSYEQYF. CDR3 nucleotides: TGTGCCAGCAGTTACTCGATATCGTGGGGAAGCTACGAGCAGTACTTC.

This clone was found a few times. The rearrangement links TRBV5-4 to TRBJ2-2; D tentatively reads TRBD1 or TRBD2 (6 bases each). This CDR3 comprises 16 residues. Trimming took off 4 bases at V and 4 bases at J, with 17 bases between the two ends. The germline V gene has CDR1 SGHNT and CDR2 YYREEE (reference sequence). CDR3 sequence: CASSPQGTSGTGELFF. The CDR3 coding sequence is TGTGCCAGCAGCCCTCAGGGGACTTCAGGCACCGGGGAGCTGTTTTTT.

The rearrangement uses TRBV7-9 and TRBJ2-2; 7 bases are shared with TRBD1. The CDR3 is made up of 15 amino acids. From germline, CDR1 is SEHNR and CDR2 FQNEAQ (reference sequence). Germline trimming cut 1 base from V and 5 bases from J; bases unmatched to any gene: 4. The CDR3 nucleotides are TGTGCCAGCAGCTTAGGGGGGACAGTTACCGGGGAGCTGTTTTTT. This translates into CASSLGGTVTGELFF. Full variable domain (remainder filled in from reference TRBV7-9 and TRBJ2-2): DTGVSQNPRHKITKRGQNVTFRCDPISEHNRLYWYRQTLGQGPEFLTYFQNEAQLEKSRLLSDRFSAERPKGSFSTLEIQRTEQGDSAMYLCASSLGGTVTGELFFGEGSRLTVL.

The rearrangement joins TRBV28 to TRBJ1-2; D gene unclear. Germline V lookup: CDR1 MDHEN, CDR2 SYDVKM. V was pared by 7 bases and J by 7 bases, with 19 bases between. The CDR3 has 14 residues. The CDR3 sequence is CASTQSRGLSGYTF. CDR3 nucleotides: TGTGCCAGCACCCAAAGTAGAGGGCTTAGTGGCTACACCTTC.

The chain uses TRBV5-5 and TRBJ1-1; D remains ambiguous. There are 14 residues in the CDR3. V was cut by 6 bases and J by 0 bases, with 12 bases left in between. CDR1 and CDR2 from the germline V gene are SGHKS and YYEKEE (reference sequence). DNA of the CDR3: TGTGCCAGCATCTATCAGCCTATGAACACTGAAGCTTTCTTT. Encoded protein: CASIYQPMNTEAFF. Looking up the rest from reference TRBV5-5 and TRBJ1-1 gives the full variable domain: DAGVTQSPTHLIKTRGQQVTLRCSPISGHKSVSWYQQVLGQGPQFIFQYYEKEERGRGNFPDRFSARQFPNYSSELNVNALLLGDSALYLCASIYQPMNTEAFFGQGTRLTVV.

The chain has TRBV7-6 and TRBJ2-5, with D tentatively TRBD2 (5 bases). V lost 1 base, J lost 4 bases, and 10 bases lay in between. The CDR3 covers 14 residues. CDR1 is SGHVS and CDR2 is FNYEAQ in the germline V gene. The CDR3 coding sequence is TGTGCCAGCAGCTTAGGGGCTGGGAGAGAGACCCAGTACTTC. Protein product: CASSLGAGRETQYF.

This sequence joins TRBV5-1 and TRBJ2-1, with 12 bases aligning to TRBD2. Losses at the gene ends were 2 bases for V and 9 bases for J; bases not matched to a gene: 6. CDR3 length equals 15 residues. Germline V gives CDR1 SGHRS, CDR2 YFSETQ. CDR3: CASSFILAGGSEQFF. The CDR3 DNA sequence: TGCGCCAGCAGCTTCATCCTAGCGGGAGGGTCTGAGCAGTTCTTC.

The V and J genes are TRBV7-3 and TRBJ1-1, with unresolved D. This CDR3 has 14 amino acids. In germline, CDR1 is SGHTA, CDR2 FQGTGA. V was pared by 0 bases and J by 7 bases, with 12 bases between. CDR3 in DNA: TGTGCCAGCAGCTTAACGGGTTCTGCGGGTGAAGCTTTCTTT. Translating gives CASSLTGSAGEAFF.